This TCR beta chain was sequenced in a study of blood T cells in healthy people across ages. Using a J-beta primer mix together with a sample-barcoded 5' primer, a second PCR was run for about 6 to 11 cycles. TCRdb analysed the 5' RACE reads with MiXCR anew, one entry per CDR3 protein. The table has fewer than 900,000 distinct CDR3 sequences, roughly 49% seen once. The CDR3 loop spans 16 amino acids. CDR1 and CDR2 (germline): SGDLS, YYNGEE. V dropped 3 bases and J dropped 4; count of bases not matched to a gene: 7. Isolation recovered at least 6.5 million PBMCs from every sample. This rearrangement joins TRBV9 to TRBJ2-1, with TRBD2 matching over 10 bases. Sequencing was carried out using blood. The receptor's source is a woman between 55 and 75 years old in good health. The CDR3 sequence: CASSAIRTSGYNEQFF. The DNA of the CDR3 is TGTGCCAGCAGCGCAATCAGGACTAGCGGTTACAATGAGCAGTTCTTC. Supplemented by reference TRBV9 and TRBJ2-1, the full variable domain reads DSGVTQTPKHLITATGQRVTLRCSPRSGDLSVYWYQQSLDQGLQFLIQYYNGEERAKGNILERFSAQQFPDLHSELNLSSLELGDSALYFCASSAIRTSGYNEQFFGPGTRLTVL.